Presented here are 26 T cell receptor beta chains from one specimen sequenced in a study of T cells in Graves' hyperthyroidism and ophthalmopathy. The source material, RNA transcripts, was used to amplify TCR beta CDR3 regions. RT-PCR in the first round (using the HTBI primer set) targeted the TCR CDR3. Via MiXCR, TCRdb re-called the multiplex PCR reads, giving one row per CDR3 protein. The sample lists fewer than 550,000 distinct CDR3 sequences; approximately 25% were seen once. Source material: blood. Receptors originate from a woman aged 30 to 39 with Graves' ophthalmopathy.

The chain is built from TRBV20-1 and TRBJ1-5; TRBD1 matches 9 bases. This CDR3 has 13 amino acids. CDR1 and CDR2 (germline): DFQATT, SNEGSKA (reference sequence). J was trimmed by 7 bases and V by 6 bases; bases with no gene match: 7. CDR3 DNA: TGCAGTGCCTCGGGACAGGGTGGGCAGCCCCAGCATTTT. The encoded protein is CSASGQGGQPQHF.

The gene calls are TRBV7-2 and TRBJ1-5; unclear D gene. The CDR3 runs to 15 residues. Trimming cost V 2 bases and J 0 bases, with 8 bases left between them. CDR1 and CDR2 from the germline V gene are SGHTA and FQGNSA. The CDR3 DNA reads TGTGCCAGCAGCTTATGGGCAGATAGCAATCAGCCCCAGCATTTT. Translating gives CASSLWADSNQPQHF.

This clonotype occurred a few times. The V and J genes are TRBV27 and TRBJ2-6; unclear D gene. CDR3 length equals 15 residues. From germline, CDR1 is MNHEY and CDR2 SMNVEV (reference sequence). V gave up 1 base and J gave up 4 bases, with 8 bases separating them. This CDR3 reads CASSLYQSGANVLTF. The CDR3 DNA sequence: TGTGCCAGCAGTTTATACCAAAGCGGGGCCAACGTCCTGACTTTC.

The chain links TRBV2 to TRBJ1-2; D gene uncertain. The CDR3 length is 14 residues. The V end lost 4 bases, the J end lost 5 bases, and 14 bases lay between the germline ends. Germline V gene data show CDR1 as SNHLY and CDR2 as FYNNEI. The CDR3 loop reads CASSGAYMLYGYTF. The CDR3 DNA sequence: TGTGCCAGCAGTGGGGCCTACATGTTATATGGCTACACCTTC. Full variable domain (rest looked up from reference TRBV2 and TRBJ1-2): EPEVTQTPSHQVTQMGQEVILRCVPISNHLYFYWYRQILGQKVEFLVSFYNNEISEKSEIFDDQFSVERPDGSNFTLKIRSTKLEDSAMYFCASSGAYMLYGYTFGSGTRLTVV.

This chain connects TRBV6-1 to TRBJ2-7; possible D gene TRBD1, 6 bases. V lost 4 bases and J lost 4, with 14 bases in between. Germline V gene lookup returns CDR1 MNHNS and CDR2 SASEGT. The CDR3 runs 14 residues. CDR3 loop: CASSGMTGIYEQYF. The CDR3 nucleotides read TGTGCCAGCAGTGGGATGACAGGAATTTACGAGCAGTACTTC.

This clonotype occurred many times. The genes are TRBV7-3 and TRBJ2-2; 11 bases are shared with TRBD2. The ends lost 4 bases at V and 3 bases at J; junction bases unmatched: 4. The CDR3 covers 16 residues. From germline, CDR1 is SGHTA and CDR2 FQGTGA. This CDR3 reads CASSSIAGGYTGELFF. DNA of the CDR3: TGTGCCAGCAGCTCAATAGCGGGGGGGTACACCGGGGAGCTGTTTTTT.

J is TRBJ1-2 and V is TRBV19; D remains unclear. CDR1 is LNHDA, CDR2 SQIVND, per germline (reference sequence). Trimming stripped 3 bases from V and 3 bases from J, with 8 bases between. The CDR3 is made up of 13 amino acids. CDR3 nucleotide sequence: TGTGCCAGTAGTATTGACCGGTACTATGGCTACACCTTC. Encoded protein: CASSIDRYYGYTF.

A few counts support this clonotype. The chain has TRBV4-1 and TRBJ2-7; a possible D gene is TRBD2 (6 bases). Germline V lookup: CDR1 MGHRA, CDR2 YSYEKL. V lost 3 bases and J lost 4, with 22 bases in between. The CDR3 is made up of 17 amino acids. In DNA, the CDR3 is TGCGCCAGCAGCCACCTGCCAGCTAGCGACAGAAATTACGAGCAGTACTTC. This translates into CASSHLPASDRNYEQYF.

This clonotype occurred many times. The V call is TRBV2, the J call TRBJ1-1; TRBD1 is a possible D gene (5 bases). CDR1 and CDR2 (germline): SNHLY, FYNNEI. The CDR3 has 15 amino acids. V was shortened by 1 base and J by 4 bases, with 13 bases between the two germline ends. The CDR3 DNA reads as TGTGCCAGCAGTGAAGGCTTTTCGGGGGGCACTGAAGCTTTCTTT. This translates into CASSEGFSGGTEAFF. Using reference TRBV2 and TRBJ1-1 for the parts outside the CDR3, the full variable domain is EPEVTQTPSHQVTQMGQEVILRCVPISNHLYFYWYRQILGQKVEFLVSFYNNEISEKSEIFDDQFSVERPDGSNFTLKIRSTKLEDSAMYFCASSEGFSGGTEAFFGQGTRLTVV.

This clonotype was counted many times. This chain links TRBV29-1 with TRBJ2-7, with no clear D. Trimming took off 5 bases at V and 5 bases at J, with 10 bases between the two ends. Looked up from germline, CDR1 is SQVTM and CDR2 is ANQGSEA. The CDR3 covers 11 residues. CDR3 DNA: TGCAGCGTTCAGTGGGGTAACGAGCAGTACTTC. This codes for CSVQWGNEQYF.

The chain recombines TRBV6-1 with TRBJ2-7; 7 positions agree with TRBD1. CDR3 length: 14 residues. V was clipped by 6 bases and J by 2 bases; unmatched bases: 7. Germline CDR1 reads MNHNS; CDR2 reads SASEGT. The CDR3 loop reads CASSRGTATYEQYF. The CDR3 coding sequence is TGTGCCAGCAGCCGTGGGACAGCGACCTACGAGCAGTACTTC.

The sample holds many counts of this clonotype. V gene TRBV6-1 combines with J gene TRBJ2-7, with TRBD1 as a possible D gene (5 bases). CDR1 and CDR2 from the germline V gene are MNHNS and SASEGT. V lost 3 bases to trimming and J lost 2 bases, with 17 bases between them. The CDR3 is 16 residues long. The CDR3 nucleotides read TGTGCCAGCAGTGAGAGCGCAGGGTTTTCCCCCTACGAGCAGTACTTC. Translating gives CASSESAGFSPYEQYF.

The chain has TRBV12-3 or TRBV12-4 and TRBJ2-2; D is possibly TRBD2 (5 bases). V lost 7 bases and J 4 bases, leaving 16 bases between the germline ends. CDR3 size: 15 residues. The CDR3 DNA sequence: TGTGCCAGCAACAACACCCCAGAGGGCACCGGGGAGCTGTTTTTT. The encoded protein is CASNNTPEGTGELFF.

This clonotype was counted at least ten times. V and J are TRBV12-3 or TRBV12-4 and TRBJ2-5; 14 bases line up with TRBD2. The J segment lost 4 bases and the V segment lost 7 bases, leaving 5 bases of the junction unmatched. The length of the CDR3 is 15 residues. The CDR3 region has the DNA TGTGCCAGCAACCTCGGACTAGCGGGAGGAGAGACCCAGTACTTC. Amino acids: CASNLGLAGGETQYF.

CDR3 sequence (DNA): TGCGCCAGCAGCTTAGGGACACCGTTTAATAGCAATCAGCCCCAGCATTTT. This sequence encodes CASSLGTPFNSNQPQHF. J is TRBJ1-5 and V is TRBV5-1; D may be TRBD1 (6 bases). Germline V gives CDR1 SGHRS, CDR2 YFSETQ. V dropped 2 bases and J dropped 0 bases, with 15 bases sitting between them. The CDR3 covers 17 residues.

In its sample, this clonotype was seen many times. The chain carries TRBV12-3 or TRBV12-4 and TRBJ1-2, with TRBD1 as a possible D gene (6 bases). V dropped 3 bases and J dropped 3 bases, with 11 bases sitting between them. The CDR3 sequence is 14 residues long. CDR3 nucleotide sequence: TGTGCCAGCAGTTTGATGGGGGCATACTATGGCTACACCTTC. Protein product: CASSLMGAYYGYTF.

This chain connects TRBV4-2 to TRBJ2-2; perhaps D is TRBD1 or TRBD2 (5 bases each). V lost 2 bases and J 4 bases, leaving 11 bases between the germline ends. The CDR3 sequence is 15 residues long. Germline V gene sequence: CDR1 LGHNA, CDR2 YNFKEQ. The CDR3 nucleotides read TGTGCCAGCAGCCAAAATTATGGGGGCACCGGGGAGCTGTTTTTT. Translated: CASSQNYGGTGELFF.

The chain links TRBV4-3 to TRBJ1-1, with D perhaps matching TRBD1 (5 bases). CDR1 is LGHNA, CDR2 YSLEER, per germline. This CDR3 comprises 13 residues. Trimming shortened V by 0 bases and J by 11 bases, and 13 bases separated the two germline ends. CDR3 sequence: CASSQDERQPAFF. CDR3 coding DNA: TGCGCCAGCAGCCAAGATGAACGACAGCCGGCTTTCTTT.

Only a few counts were recorded for this clonotype. The genes are TRBV15 and TRBJ1-5; a possible D gene is TRBD1 (5 bases). CDR1 LNHNV and CDR2 YYDKDF come from the germline V gene (reference sequence). The CDR3 is 12 amino acids. Trimming left V 8 bases short and J 5 bases short, with 10 bases between. The CDR3 loop is CATGAGDQPQHF. In DNA, the CDR3 is TGTGCCACCGGGGCGGGTGATCAGCCCCAGCATTTT.

This clonotype was counted many times. The chain combines TRBV5-6 with TRBJ1-2, with D perhaps TRBD1 (5 bases). V lost 7 bases to trimming and J lost 4 bases, with 11 bases between them. Germline V gene data show CDR1 as SGHDT and CDR2 as YYEEEE. The CDR3 loop spans 12 amino acids. CDR3 DNA sequence: TGTGCCAGCGGCACGGGACCCTATGGCTACACCTTC. It is translated as CASGTGPYGYTF.

In this sample, this clonotype turned up many times. The chain combines TRBV15 with TRBJ1-1; D uncertain. The CDR3 sequence is 14 residues long. From germline, CDR1 is LNHNV and CDR2 YYDKDF (reference sequence). Trimming removed 1 base from V and 1 base from J, with 7 bases in between. The CDR3: CATSRGPGNTEAFF. DNA of the CDR3: TGTGCCACCAGCAGAGGACCGGGGAACACTGAAGCTTTCTTT.

The chain employs TRBV20-1 and TRBJ1-1; 8 bases align to TRBD1. Germline loops: CDR1 DFQATT, CDR2 SNEGSKA (reference sequence). The V segment lost 6 bases and the J segment 0 bases; nucleotides outside the gene matches: 3. The CDR3 totals 13 residues. Written as DNA, the CDR3 is TGCAGTGCCCAGACAGGGGTGAACACTGAAGCTTTCTTT. This codes for CSAQTGVNTEAFF.

This clonotype occurred a few times. An end of the junction does not agree with germline; a read error may underlie this. This rearrangement joins TRBV12-3 or TRBV12-4 to TRBJ2-4, with a tentative D call TRBD2 (5 bases). CDR3 length: 16 amino acids. The CDR3 protein is CASSSLGMGAKNIQYF. DNA of the CDR3: TGTGCTAGCAGTTCGCTCGGGATGGGAGCCAAAAACATTCAGTACTTC.

As for this clonotype: Germline is not matched at one junction end, which may reflect a read error. The CDR3 bases are TGTGTCAGCAGTCTAGGAGGAGGCAATCAGCCCCAGCATTTT. This sequence encodes CVSSLGGGNQPQHF. This chain connects TRBV6-1 to TRBJ1-5; D unresolved. The germline V gene encodes CDR1 MNHNS and CDR2 SASEGT. The CDR3 sequence is 14 residues long.

The sample holds many counts of this clonotype. The chain uses TRBV4-2 and TRBJ1-2; D possibly corresponds to TRBD1 (5 bases). Germline values: CDR1 LGHNA, CDR2 YNFKEQ. The CDR3 is 15 residues long. V shed 0 bases and J shed 5 bases, with 13 bases lying between them. CDR3 loop: CASSQEIGGGYGYTF. The CDR3 nucleotides read TGTGCCAGCAGCCAAGAGATAGGCGGGGGATATGGCTACACCTTC.

This clonotype was seen a handful of times. This sequence may be a read error, since a much larger clone differs from it by one base. This chain joins TRBV29-1 and TRBJ1-1; the D is unclear. The germline gives CDR1 SQVTM, CDR2 ANQGSEA. V was pared by 3 bases and J by 1 base, with 0 bases between. The CDR3 loop spans 10 amino acids. The CDR3 DNA is TGCAGCGTTGAGAACACTGAAGCTTTCTTT. Protein: CSVENTEAFF.